Following are 14 T cell receptor beta chains from one sample sequenced in a study of shared clonotypes between healthy human individuals. Using immunoSEQ multiplex PCR, the repertoire was profiled, and TCRdb retains in-frame clones only, with some absent. This sample has roughly 400,000 clones, with approximately 96% found just once. The sample taken for sequencing was memory CD8+ T cells sorted from blood. Subset indicated: CD45RO+ cells pooled with CCR7-negative TemRA cells. The receptors shown here come from a man aged 30 to 45 in good health.

The chain is built from TRBV7-8 and TRBJ2-1; possibly TRBD2 for D (5 bases). With 1 base removed from V and 5 bases from J, the gap between germline ends came to 9 bases. The CDR3 is 14 amino acids. Germline V gene lookup returns CDR1 SGHVS and CDR2 FQNEAQ. The CDR3 DNA reads as TGTGCCAGCAGCTTAGGAGCGGAGGACAATGAGCAGTTCTTC. Its protein is CASSLGAEDNEQFF.

The rearrangement joins TRBV9 to TRBJ2-3; D not certain. The germline V and J ends were trimmed by 1 base and 6 bases, with 9 bases remaining between them. The CDR3 has 13 amino acids. Germline CDR1 reads SGDLS; CDR2 reads YYNGEE. The CDR3 reads CASSVNSRDTQYF. The CDR3 nucleotides are TGTGCCAGCAGCGTAAACAGCCGGGATACGCAGTATTTT.

The V gene is TRBV7-2, the J gene TRBJ1-1, with D possibly being TRBD1 (6 bases). Germline values: CDR1 SGHTA, CDR2 FQGNSA. The V end lost 5 bases, the J end lost 1 base, and 14 bases lay between the germline ends. The CDR3 covers 15 residues. The CDR3 DNA reads as TGTGCCAGCAGCGAAACAGGGAAGGCGAACACTGAAGCTTTCTTT. Translation: CASSETGKANTEAFF.

V is TRBV20-1 and J is TRBJ1-2; D call uncertain. The V and J ends lost 6 bases and 2 bases respectively, with 4 bases between them. The V gene's germline CDR1 is DFQATT and CDR2 SNEGSKA (reference sequence). The CDR3 runs to 10 residues. CDR3 protein: CSAENYGYTF. CDR3 nucleotide sequence: TGCAGTGCGGAAAACTATGGCTACACCTTC.

This clone came up once. The chain is built from TRBV25-1 and TRBJ2-3; perhaps D is TRBD1 or TRBD2 (5 bases each). With 3 bases removed from V and 0 bases from J, the gap between germline ends came to 10 bases. This CDR3 is built from 15 residues. CDR1 is MGHDK, CDR2 SYGVNS, per germline. The CDR3 region has the DNA TGTGCCAGCAGTGAGGGGGATACTAGCACAGATACGCAGTATTTT. Translated, it gives CASSEGDTSTDTQYF.

The chain uses TRBV5-6 and TRBJ2-7; 7 bases map to TRBD1. This CDR3 region has 15 residues. The germline V gene encodes CDR1 SGHDT and CDR2 YYEEEE. V dropped 1 base and J dropped 3; count of bases not matched to a gene: 7. CDR3 residues: CASSLPDRKLYEQYF. DNA for the CDR3: TGTGCCAGCAGCTTGCCGGACAGGAAACTCTACGAGCAGTACTTC.

This clone occurred once. Different DNA sequences within this sample yield the same CDR3. The gene calls are TRBV28 and TRBJ2-7; 10 bases line up with TRBD1. Germline V gene lookup returns CDR1 MDHEN and CDR2 SYDVKM. The CDR3 runs to 15 residues. V shed 5 bases, J shed 4 bases, and the junction held 8 bases outside the gene matches. Here the CDR3 DNA reads TGTGCCAGCAGTCTCCCCGGGACAGGGGCTTACGAGCAGTACTTC. This codes for CASSLPGTGAYEQYF.

This clone was observed a single time. The chain links TRBV6-6 to TRBJ1-2; D is possibly TRBD1 (5 bases). V was clipped by 2 bases and J by 0 bases, with 13 bases between them. The CDR3 totals 16 residues. Germline V gives CDR1 MNHNY, CDR2 SVGAGI (reference sequence). The DNA for the CDR3 is TGTGCCAGCAGTTACAGGCAGGGAACGACTAACTATGGCTACACCTTC. It encodes CASSYRQGTTNYGYTF.

This chain joins TRBV29-1 and TRBJ2-3; TRBD1 aligns across 8 bases. The CDR3 consists of 13 residues. Germline CDR1 and CDR2: SQVTM and ANQGSEA. The J segment lost 6 bases and the V segment lost 7 bases, leaving 9 bases of the junction unmatched. Here the CDR3 reads CSARTGWVDTQYF. In nucleotides, the CDR3 is TGCAGCGCCCGGACAGGGTGGGTGGATACGCAGTATTTT.

The rearrangement uses TRBV28 and TRBJ2-5; possibly TRBD1 for D (5 bases). The length of the CDR3 is 13 residues. CDR1 MDHEN and CDR2 SYDVKM come from the germline V gene. V dropped 4 bases and J dropped 2 bases, with 8 bases sitting between them. CDR3: CASSSRQQETQYF. DNA of the CDR3: TGTGCCAGCAGTTCAAGACAGCAAGAGACCCAGTACTTC.

The V call is TRBV9, the J call TRBJ2-5, with unresolved D. Germline CDR1 reads SGDLS; CDR2 reads YYNGEE. Deletions cut 0 bases from V and 5 bases from J, with 11 bases between. This CDR3 region has 14 residues. CDR3 coding DNA: TGTGCCAGCAGCGTAGGGGGTATTGGTGAGACCCAGTACTTC. It specifies CASSVGGIGETQYF.

The CDR3 is CAISEGKDELNSPLHF. The CDR3 DNA follows: TGTGCCATCAGTGAGGGAAAGGATGAGCTTAATTCACCCCTCCACTTT. The gene calls are TRBV10-3 and TRBJ1-6; D not resolved. The V and J ends lost 2 bases and 6 bases respectively, with 14 bases between them. This CDR3 is built from 16 residues. Germline V gives CDR1 ENHRY, CDR2 SYGVKD.

The chain is built from TRBV5-4 and TRBJ2-5, with D tentatively TRBD1 (6 bases). The CDR3 totals 15 residues. With 4 bases removed from V and 4 bases from J, the gap between germline ends came to 17 bases. The germline V gene encodes CDR1 SGHNT and CDR2 YYREEE (reference sequence). This chain's CDR3 is CASSPRQWGRETQYF. The CDR3 DNA reads as TGTGCCAGCAGCCCACGCCAGTGGGGGCGAGAGACCCAGTACTTC.

The J gene is TRBJ2-2, the V gene TRBV11-3; 9 bases line up with TRBD2. The germline CDR1 and CDR2 sequences are SGHNT and YENEEA. The CDR3 totals 17 residues. Trimming at V came to 0 bases and at J to 6 bases, leaving 8 bases not matched to a gene. The CDR3 nucleotides read TGTGCCAGCAGCTTAGAGTCCAGCGGGAGGTTAGCCGGGGAGCTGTTTTTT. Translated: CASSLESSGRLAGELFF.